Below, 17 T cell receptor beta chains from the same sample are listed, as sequenced in a study of cytotoxic CD8 clonotypes in ibrutinib-treated CLL. Measured with immunoSEQ multiplex PCR; TCRdb has only the in-frame clones, and not every one. The table shows around 92,000 clones, with more than 70% occurring only once. The sample was PBMCs, taken after 24 months of ibrutinib treatment. Receptor source: a human donor with chronic lymphocytic leukemia.

This chain uses TRBV6-1 with TRBJ1-2; 9 bases agree with TRBD1. There are 15 residues in the CDR3. The germline gives CDR1 MNHNS, CDR2 SASEGT. V gave up 1 base and J gave up 8 bases; unmatched junction bases: 8. In DNA form, the CDR3 reads TGTGCCAGCAGTGAAGGGTGGGGACAGGGTGGAGGCTACACCTTC. Residues: CASSEGWGQGGGYTF.

The chain has TRBV10-3 and TRBJ2-1; 10 positions match TRBD2. After removal of 3 bases from V and 5 bases from J, the junction contained 7 bases not matched to a gene. From germline, CDR1 is ENHRY and CDR2 SYGVKD. This CDR3 spans 16 amino acids. CDR3 bases: TGTGCCATCAGTGAATCAGGGACTAGCGCCCACAATGAGCAGTTCTTC. This gives the protein CAISESGTSAHNEQFF.

This clone was recorded a few times. This chain links TRBV27 with TRBJ1-1; TRBD1 aligns across 7 bases. Trimming cost V 4 bases and J 1 base; bases outside gene matches: 9. This CDR3 region has 16 residues. CDR1 is MNHEY and CDR2 is SMNVEV in the germline V gene (reference sequence). The CDR3 DNA reads as TGTGCCAGCAGTTCCCTCTACAGGGGACCGAACACTGAAGCTTTCTTT. Protein sequence: CASSSLYRGPNTEAFF.

J is TRBJ1-1 and V is TRBV30, with D perhaps TRBD1 (5 bases). Trimming took off 3 bases at V and 6 bases at J, with 14 bases between the two ends. The CDR3 is 13 amino acids. Germline lookup yields CDR1 GTSNPN and CDR2 SVGIG (reference sequence). The CDR3 sequence is CAWRRGQVAEAFF. The CDR3 nucleotides read TGTGCCTGGAGAAGGGGTCAGGTGGCTGAAGCTTTCTTT.

The chain combines TRBV9 with TRBJ2-2; 9 bases match TRBD1. Germline V lookup: CDR1 SGDLS, CDR2 YYNGEE. CDR3 length: 14 amino acids. V lost 3 bases, J lost 5 bases, and 2 bases stayed unmatched. CDR3 region: CASSGQGGTGELFF. The CDR3 region has the DNA TGTGCCAGCAGCGGACAGGGGGGGACCGGGGAGCTGTTTTTT.

The rearrangement uses TRBV11-2 and TRBJ1-1, with D unclear. Per germline, CDR1 SGHAT and CDR2 FQNNGV. V gave up 2 bases and J gave up 1 base, with 8 bases separating them. The CDR3 covers 14 residues. The CDR3 DNA reads TGTGCCAGCAGCTTACCCCCCAAGAACACTGAAGCTTTCTTT. Its protein product is CASSLPPKNTEAFF. The whole variable domain, remainder taken from reference TRBV11-2 and TRBJ1-1, is EAGVAQSPRYKIIEKRQSVAFWCNPISGHATLYWYQQILGQGPKLLIQFQNNGVVDDSQLPKDRFSAERLKGVDSTLKIQPAKLEDSAVYLCASSLPPKNTEAFFGQGTRLTVV.

This chain uses TRBV19 with TRBJ2-1, with 7 bases that match TRBD1. In germline, CDR1 is LNHDA, CDR2 SQIVND (reference sequence). V was pared by 5 bases and J by 0 bases, with 4 bases of the junction left unmatched. The length of the CDR3 is 15 residues. CDR3 nucleotide sequence: TGTGCCAGTAGTCCGGACAGGAGCTCCTACAATGAGCAGTTCTTC. Protein sequence: CASSPDRSSYNEQFF.

The chain recombines TRBV15 with TRBJ2-1; 8 nucleotides agree with TRBD2. Germline trimming cut 0 bases from V and 1 base from J; bases unmatched to any gene: 8. The CDR3 has 18 residues. CDR1 and CDR2 from the germline V gene are LNHNV and YYDKDF (reference sequence). CDR3 in amino acids: CATSREYPGGPSYNEQFF. The CDR3 DNA reads as TGTGCCACCAGCAGAGAGTACCCGGGGGGGCCTTCCTACAATGAGCAGTTCTTC.

The chain is built from TRBV7-2 and TRBJ1-2; no firm D call. The ends were cut back, 7 bases at V and 12 bases at J, with 21 bases in the middle. This CDR3 is 13 amino acids long. The germline V gene has CDR1 SGHTA and CDR2 FQGNSA. CDR3 bases: TGTGCCAGCACCCCCACCCGAGCAGTCAAGCACACCTTC. Amino acids: CASTPTRAVKHTF.

The chain recombines TRBV27 with TRBJ2-6; D call uncertain. Per the germline V gene, CDR1 is MNHEY and CDR2 is SMNVEV (reference sequence). The CDR3 extends over 17 amino acids. The V and J ends lost 6 bases and 1 base respectively, with 16 bases between them. The CDR3 here is CASSSYPWGSGANVLTF. In DNA form, the CDR3 reads TGTGCCAGCAGCTCGTATCCGTGGGGTTCTGGGGCCAACGTCCTGACTTTC. Full variable domain (rest looked up from reference TRBV27 and TRBJ2-6): EAQVTQNPRYLITVTGKKLTVTCSQNMNHEYMSWYRQDPGLGLRQIYYSMNVEVTDKGDVPEGYKVSRKEKRNFPLILESPSPNQTSLYFCASSSYPWGSGANVLTFGAGSRLTVL.

The chain employs TRBV5-1 and TRBJ2-7; 9 bases fit TRBD1. Germline V gives CDR1 SGHRS, CDR2 YFSETQ. Trimming removed 1 base from V and 2 bases from J; junction bases left unmatched: 4. The CDR3 contains 15 residues. DNA of the CDR3: TGCGCCAGCAGCTTGACCGGGACAGGGCCCTACGAGCAGTACTTC. It yields the protein CASSLTGTGPYEQYF.

The rearrangement links TRBV7-2 to TRBJ1-5; TRBD1 might be the D (5 bases). The CDR3 extends over 13 amino acids. Per the germline V gene, CDR1 is SGHTA and CDR2 is FQGNSA. The V and J ends lost 5 bases and 9 bases respectively, with 14 bases between them. The DNA for the CDR3 is TGTGCCAGCAGCCGGGACGCCCGGCGGCCCCAGCATTTT. Translated, it gives CASSRDARRPQHF.

This sequence joins TRBV18 and TRBJ1-1; possibly TRBD1 for D (6 bases). Germline values: CDR1 KGHSH, CDR2 LQKENI. V gave up 6 bases and J gave up 1 base, with 9 bases separating them. This CDR3 comprises 13 residues. Here the CDR3 DNA reads TGTGCCAGCTCGTCGGACAGGAACACTGAAGCTTTCTTT. Amino acids: CASSSDRNTEAFF.

In DNA, the CDR3 is TGTGCCAGCAGTTACTCGCGGAGAGCTGGGGCCAACGTCCTGACTTTC. Residues: CASSYSRRAGANVLTF. The chain uses TRBV6-6 and TRBJ2-6; D is ambiguous. The V end was cut by 0 bases, the J end by 2 bases, with 8 bases between. Germline V CDR1 and CDR2: MNHNY, SVGAGI (reference sequence). The CDR3 consists of 16 residues.

The chain carries TRBV2 and TRBJ1-5; D remains ambiguous. The CDR3 covers 13 residues. V lost 3 bases and J 9 bases, leaving 12 bases between the germline ends. The germline CDR1 and CDR2 sequences are SNHLY and FYNNEI. The CDR3, as DNA: TGTGCCAGCAGTGATCTGCTAGTATGGCCCCAGCATTTT. This sequence encodes CASSDLLVWPQHF.

The chain recombines TRBV5-1 with TRBJ2-7; D unclear. CDR1 SGHRS and CDR2 YFSETQ come from the germline V gene. V was pared by 0 bases and J by 2 bases, with 6 bases between. The CDR3 extends over 13 amino acids. The CDR3 reads CASSLASPYEQYF. The CDR3 DNA follows: TGCGCCAGCAGCTTGGCCAGCCCCTACGAGCAGTACTTC. Combining the CDR3 with reference TRBV5-1 and TRBJ2-7 gives the whole variable domain KAGVTQTPRYLIKTRGQQVTLSCSPISGHRSVSWYQQTPGQGLQFLFEYFSETQRNKGNFPGRFSGRQFSNSRSEMNVSTLELGDSALYLCASSLASPYEQYFGPGTRLTVT.

The rearrangement joins TRBV5-1 to TRBJ2-7, with D unresolved. There are 15 residues in the CDR3. With 0 bases removed from V and 2 bases from J, the gap between germline ends came to 12 bases. CDR1 and CDR2 from the germline V gene are SGHRS and YFSETQ. The CDR3 region has the DNA TGCGCCAGCAGCTTGGCCTCCGCTAGTACCTACGAGCAGTACTTC. This codes for CASSLASASTYEQYF.